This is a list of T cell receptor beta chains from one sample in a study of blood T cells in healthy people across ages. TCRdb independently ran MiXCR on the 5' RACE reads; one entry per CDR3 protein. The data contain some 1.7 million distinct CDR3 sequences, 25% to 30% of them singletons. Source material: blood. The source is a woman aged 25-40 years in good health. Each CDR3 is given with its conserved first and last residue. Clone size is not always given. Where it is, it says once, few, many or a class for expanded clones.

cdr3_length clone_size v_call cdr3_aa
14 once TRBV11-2 CASSSAGYLCEQYF
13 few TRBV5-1 CASYGQLQETQYF
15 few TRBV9 CASSEFAAGKETQYF
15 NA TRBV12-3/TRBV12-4 CASSSTGGEAETQYF
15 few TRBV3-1 CASSRERGSADTQYF
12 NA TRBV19 CASSMSAGGAFF
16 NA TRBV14 CASTSTRLAGRDEQYF
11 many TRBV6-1 CASSGSYGYTF
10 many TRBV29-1 CSVYEETQYF
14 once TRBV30 CAWAMGGRYNEQCF
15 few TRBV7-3 CASSLVSGYRKEQFF
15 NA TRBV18 CASSLAMSSYNEQFF
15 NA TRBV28 CASSFPGTGAKGYTF
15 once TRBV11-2 CASSFMVGQTHEQVF
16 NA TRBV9 CASSVGGGGLSYEQYF
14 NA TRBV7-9 CAGSSLEGDVGYTF
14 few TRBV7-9 CASHGGREDSPLHF
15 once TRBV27 CASRPGQVVYQPRHF
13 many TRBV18 CASSPLDNYGYTF
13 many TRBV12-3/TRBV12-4 CASTPGRHYGYTF
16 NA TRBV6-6 CASSYPRGVSTDTQYF
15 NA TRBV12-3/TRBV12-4 CASSFKRQGNYERYF
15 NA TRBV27 CASSLLRGQGDTQYF
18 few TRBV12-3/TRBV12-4 CASSLPYPGLPKTYEQYF
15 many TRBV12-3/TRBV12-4 CATRYTSGGGDTQYF
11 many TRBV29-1 CSVVGYNEQFF
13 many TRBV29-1 CSVGQRNSYEQYF
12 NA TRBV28 CASRRGDSPLHF
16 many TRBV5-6 CASSLATGQGMYQQYF
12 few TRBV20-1 CSARDSGETQYF
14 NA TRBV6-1 CASLAPFGTDTQYF
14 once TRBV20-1 CGARDPKGGNEQYF
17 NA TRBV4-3 CASSQVPPNPKQETQYF
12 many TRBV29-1 CSGQEGSYGYTF
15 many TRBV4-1 CASSLQGGGREKLFF
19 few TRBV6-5 CASSYGYPRPGQVSETQYF
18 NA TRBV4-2 CASSQDVSGVVGHYEQYF
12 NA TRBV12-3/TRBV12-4 CASSTTSGIRTF
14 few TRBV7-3 CANSSRVDGYGYTF
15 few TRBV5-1 CASSLTTTDLGEQYF
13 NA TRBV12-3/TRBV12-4 CASSWGNNYGYTF
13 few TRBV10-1 CASSEPPVNEQFF
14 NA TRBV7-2 CASSRSGIVNEQYF
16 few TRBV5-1 CASSRDVAGGSYEQYF
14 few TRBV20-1 CSARAGVRYNEQFF